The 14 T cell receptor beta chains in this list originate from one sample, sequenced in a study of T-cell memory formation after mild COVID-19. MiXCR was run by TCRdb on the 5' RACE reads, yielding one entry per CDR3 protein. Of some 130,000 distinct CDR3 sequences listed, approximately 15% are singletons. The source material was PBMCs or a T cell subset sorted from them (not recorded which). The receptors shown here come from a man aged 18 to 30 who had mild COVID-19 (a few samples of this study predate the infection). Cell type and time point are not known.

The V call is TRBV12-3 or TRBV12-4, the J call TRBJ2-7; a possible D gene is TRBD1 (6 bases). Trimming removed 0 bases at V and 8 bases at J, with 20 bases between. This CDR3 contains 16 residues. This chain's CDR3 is CASSLASTGRAFKQYF. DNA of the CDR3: TGTGCCAGCAGTTTAGCGTCAACAGGGAGAGCTTTCAAGCAGTACTTC.

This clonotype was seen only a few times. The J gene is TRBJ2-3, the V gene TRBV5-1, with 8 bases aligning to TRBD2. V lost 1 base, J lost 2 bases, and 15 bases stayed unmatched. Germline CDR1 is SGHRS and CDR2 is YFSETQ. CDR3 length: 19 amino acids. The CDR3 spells CASSLSGGRSRSDTDTQYF. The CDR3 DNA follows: TGCGCCAGCAGCTTGTCGGGAGGGCGGTCCAGGAGTGACACAGATACGCAGTATTTT.

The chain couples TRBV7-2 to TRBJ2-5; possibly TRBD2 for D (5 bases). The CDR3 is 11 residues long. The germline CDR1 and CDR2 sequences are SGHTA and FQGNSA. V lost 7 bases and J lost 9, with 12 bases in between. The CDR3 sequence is CASTGVGAQYF. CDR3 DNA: TGTGCCAGCACCGGGGTTGGGGCCCAGTACTTC.

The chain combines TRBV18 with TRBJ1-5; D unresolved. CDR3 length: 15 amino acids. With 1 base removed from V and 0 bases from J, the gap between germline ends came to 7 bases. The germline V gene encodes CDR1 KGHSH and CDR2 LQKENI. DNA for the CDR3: TGTGCCAGCTCACCACGACGATATAGCAATCAGCCCCAGCATTTT. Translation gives CASSPRRYSNQPQHF.

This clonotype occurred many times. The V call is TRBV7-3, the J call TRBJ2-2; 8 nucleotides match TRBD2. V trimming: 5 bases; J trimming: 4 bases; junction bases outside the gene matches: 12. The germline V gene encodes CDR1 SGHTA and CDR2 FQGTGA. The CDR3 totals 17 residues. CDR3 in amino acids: CASSPPGTSGATGELFF. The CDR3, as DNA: TGTGCCAGCAGCCCCCCGGGCACTAGCGGAGCCACCGGGGAGCTGTTTTTT.

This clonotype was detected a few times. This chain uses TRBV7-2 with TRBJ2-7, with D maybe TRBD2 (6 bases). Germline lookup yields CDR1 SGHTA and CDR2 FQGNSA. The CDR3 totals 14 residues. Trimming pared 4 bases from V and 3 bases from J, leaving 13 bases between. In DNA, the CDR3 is TGTGCCAGCAGCTCCCACTTGGGGGGCTACGAGCAGTACGTC. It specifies CASSSHLGGYEQYV.

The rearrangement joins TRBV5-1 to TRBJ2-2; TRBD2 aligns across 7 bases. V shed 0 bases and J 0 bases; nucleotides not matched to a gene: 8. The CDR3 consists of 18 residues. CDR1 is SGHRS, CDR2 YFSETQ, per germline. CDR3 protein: CASSLGASGTTNTGELFF. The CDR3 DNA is TGCGCCAGCAGCTTGGGGGCGAGCGGGACGACGAACACCGGGGAGCTGTTTTTT.

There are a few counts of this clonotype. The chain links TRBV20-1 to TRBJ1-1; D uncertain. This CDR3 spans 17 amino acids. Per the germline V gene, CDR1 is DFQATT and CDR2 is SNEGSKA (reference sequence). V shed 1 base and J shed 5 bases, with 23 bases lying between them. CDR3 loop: CSARVTSAVALRTEAFF. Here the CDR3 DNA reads TGCAGTGCTAGAGTCACCTCGGCAGTGGCCCTGCGGACTGAAGCTTTCTTT.

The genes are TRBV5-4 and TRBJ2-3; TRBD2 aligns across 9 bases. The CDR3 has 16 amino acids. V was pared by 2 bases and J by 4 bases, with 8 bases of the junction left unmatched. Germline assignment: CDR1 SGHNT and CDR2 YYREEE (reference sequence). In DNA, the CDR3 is TGTGCCAGCAGCTTCCGGCTAGCGGGGATTGCAGATACGCAGTATTTT. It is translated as CASSFRLAGIADTQYF. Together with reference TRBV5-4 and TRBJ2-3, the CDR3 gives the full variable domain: ETGVTQSPTHLIKTRGQQVTLRCSSQSGHNTVSWYQQALGQGPQFIFQYYREEENGRGNFPPRFSGLQFPNYSSELNVNALELDDSALYLCASSFRLAGIADTQYFGPGTRLTVL.

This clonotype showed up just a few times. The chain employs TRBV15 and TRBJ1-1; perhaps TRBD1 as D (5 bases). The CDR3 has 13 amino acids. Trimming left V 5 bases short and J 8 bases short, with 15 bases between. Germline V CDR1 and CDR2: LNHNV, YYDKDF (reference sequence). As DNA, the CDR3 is TGTGCCACCAGCGTCGGGACCGAGCGCGAAGCTTTCTTT. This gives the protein CATSVGTEREAFF.

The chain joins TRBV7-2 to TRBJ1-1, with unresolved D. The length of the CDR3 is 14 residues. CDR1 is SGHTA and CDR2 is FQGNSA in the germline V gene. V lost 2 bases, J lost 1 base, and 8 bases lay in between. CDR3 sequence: CASSLRAQNTEAFF. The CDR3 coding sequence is TGTGCCAGCAGCTTAAGGGCCCAGAACACTGAAGCTTTCTTT.

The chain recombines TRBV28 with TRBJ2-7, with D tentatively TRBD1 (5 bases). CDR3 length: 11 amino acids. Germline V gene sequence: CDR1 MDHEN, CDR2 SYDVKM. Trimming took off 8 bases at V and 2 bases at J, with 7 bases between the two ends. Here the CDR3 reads CASGAAYEQYF. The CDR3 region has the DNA TGTGCCAGCGGGGCAGCCTACGAGCAGTACTTC.

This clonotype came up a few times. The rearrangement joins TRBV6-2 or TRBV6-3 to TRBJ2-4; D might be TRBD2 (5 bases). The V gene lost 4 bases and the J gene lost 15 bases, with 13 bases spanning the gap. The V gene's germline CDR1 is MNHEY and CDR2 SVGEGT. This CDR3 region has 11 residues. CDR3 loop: CASSWEISWYF. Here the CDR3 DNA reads TGTGCCAGCAGTTGGGAGATTTCCTGGTACTTC.

The CDR3 DNA sequence: TGTGCCAGCAGTGAAGTGGGTTGGTATGGCTACACCTTC. Its protein product is CASSEVGWYGYTF. This chain uses TRBV25-1 with TRBJ1-2; unclear D gene. This CDR3 is built from 13 residues. Trimming stripped 2 bases from V and 5 bases from J, with 9 bases between. Germline-derived CDR1 and CDR2 are MGHDK and SYGVNS.